This TCR beta chain comes out of a study of PD-1 blockade in mismatch repair-deficient tumors. This clone was observed once. Mismatch repair deficiency was confirmed in all patients, by PCR or immunohistochemistry. Clones were sequenced by immunoSEQ multiplex PCR, and TCRdb holds only the in-frame ones, with some missing. The data contain about 120,000 clones, 86% of them singletons. V dropped 4 bases and J dropped 3 bases, with 10 bases sitting between them. The germline gives CDR1 PRHDT, CDR2 FYEKMQ (reference sequence). This CDR3 has 14 amino acids. The TCR originated in an adult with mismatch repair-deficient cancer. The chain employs TRBV13 and TRBJ2-4; D may be TRBD2 (5 bases). The source was peripheral blood, collected 44 weeks after starting pembrolizumab. The CDR3 bases are TGTGCCAGCAGCTGGGGAGAAAACAAAAACATTCAGTACTTC. Translating gives CASSWGENKNIQYF.